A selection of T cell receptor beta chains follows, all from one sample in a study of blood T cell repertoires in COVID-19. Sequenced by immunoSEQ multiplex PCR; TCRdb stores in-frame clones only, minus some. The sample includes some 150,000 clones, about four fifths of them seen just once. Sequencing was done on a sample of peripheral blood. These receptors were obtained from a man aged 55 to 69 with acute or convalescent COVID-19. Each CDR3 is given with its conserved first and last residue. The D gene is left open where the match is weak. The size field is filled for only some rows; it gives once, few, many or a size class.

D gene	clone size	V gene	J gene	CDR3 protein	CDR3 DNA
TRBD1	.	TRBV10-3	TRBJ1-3	CAISDSGTGRSGNTIYF	TGTGCCATCAGTGATTCCGGGACAGGGAGGTCTGGAAACACCATATATTTT
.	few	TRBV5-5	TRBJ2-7	CASSLGQISYEQYF	TGTGCCAGCAGCTTGGGACAGATTTCCTACGAGCAGTACTTC
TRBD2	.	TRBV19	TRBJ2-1	CASRWTSSRREQFF	TGTGCCAGTAGATGGACTAGCTCCCGCCGTGAGCAGTTCTTC
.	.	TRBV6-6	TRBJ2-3	CASTRGTGFTDTQYF	TGTGCCAGCACCCGCGGGACGGGATTCACAGATACGCAGTATTTT
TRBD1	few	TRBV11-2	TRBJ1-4	CASSLYRGEKLFF	TGTGCCAGCAGCTTATACAGGGGTGAAAAACTGTTTTTT
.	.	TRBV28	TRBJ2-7	CASSLIPRGSEQYF	TGTGCCAGCAGTTTGATCCCCCGCGGCTCCGAGCAGTACTTC
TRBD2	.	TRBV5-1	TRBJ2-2	CASSLSGLAGNTGELFF	TGCGCCAGCAGCTTGTCCGGACTAGCTGGGAACACCGGGGAGCTGTTTTTT
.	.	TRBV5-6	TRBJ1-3	CASSLGPSLGSGNTIYF	TGTGCCAGCAGCTTGGGCCCCAGTCTAGGCTCTGGAAACACCATATATTTT
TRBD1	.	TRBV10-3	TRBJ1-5	CAISEGGGQGDQPQHF	TGTGCCATCAGTGAGGGGGGAGGACAGGGGGATCAGCCCCAGCATTTT
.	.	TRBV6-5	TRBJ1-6	CASSSTGSYNSPLHF	TGTGCCAGCAGTTCGACAGGCTCTTATAATTCACCCCTCCACTTT
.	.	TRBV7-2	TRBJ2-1	CASSLRGLGTYNEQFF	TGTGCCAGCAGCCTACGGGGGTTAGGCACCTACAATGAGCAGTTCTTC
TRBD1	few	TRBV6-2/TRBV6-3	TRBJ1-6	CASSYSQGAANSPLHF	TGTGCCAGCAGTTACTCGCAGGGGGCGGCTAATTCACCCCTCCACTTT
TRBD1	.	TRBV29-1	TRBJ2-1	CSVEGTGRSYNEQFF	TGCAGCGTTGAAGGGACAGGGAGGAGTTACAATGAGCAGTTCTTC
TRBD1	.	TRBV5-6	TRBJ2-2	CASSSGGWGTGELFF	TGTGCCAGCAGCTCAGGGGGCTGGGGCACCGGGGAGCTGTTTTTT
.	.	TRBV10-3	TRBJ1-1	CAISDGLSGTEAFF	TGTGCCATCAGTGACGGTTTAAGCGGGACTGAAGCTTTCTTT
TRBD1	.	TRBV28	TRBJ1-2	CASRPTGMDGYTF	TGTGCCAGCAGACCGACAGGGATGGATGGCTACACCTTC
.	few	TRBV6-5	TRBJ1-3	CASSYSRDTPGNTIYF	TGTGCCAGCAGTTACTCCCGGGACACTCCTGGAAACACCATATATTTT
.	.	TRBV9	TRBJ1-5	CASSVDGGNNQPQHF	TGTGCCAGCAGCGTAGACGGGGGGAACAATCAGCCCCAGCATTTT
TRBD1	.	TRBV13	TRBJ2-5	CASSGQGNGPTQYF	TGTGCCAGCAGCGGACAGGGTAACGGGCCGACCCAGTACTTC
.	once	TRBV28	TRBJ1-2	CASRPGSGVGYGYTF	TGTGCCAGCAGGCCCGGGTCAGGGGTAGGCTATGGCTACACCTTC
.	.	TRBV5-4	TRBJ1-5	CASSPDGGQPQHF	TGTGCCAGCAGCCCCGACGGGGGTCAGCCCCAGCATTTT
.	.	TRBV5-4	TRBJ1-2	CASSFDRGYTF	TGTGCCAGCAGCTTCGACAGGGGCTACACCTTC
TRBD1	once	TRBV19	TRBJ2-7	CASRAPGTEISYEQYF	TGTGCCAGTAGAGCCCCCGGGACAGAGATCTCCTACGAGCAGTACTTC
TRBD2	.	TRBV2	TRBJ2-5	CASSDVAGGETQYF	TGTGCCAGCAGTGATGTAGCGGGGGGAGAGACCCAGTACTTC
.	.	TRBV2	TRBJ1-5	CASSVRGNSNQPQHF	TGTGCCAGCAGTGTTAGAGGGAATAGCAATCAGCCCCAGCATTTT
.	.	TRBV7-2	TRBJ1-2	CASSSSRRGDGYTF	TGTGCCAGCAGCTCATCGCGGAGGGGAGATGGCTACACCTTC
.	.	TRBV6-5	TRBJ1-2	CASSSTGFSSYGYTF	TGTGCCAGCAGTTCCACAGGGTTCTCTTCCTATGGCTACACCTTC
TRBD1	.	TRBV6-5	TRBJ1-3	CASHDRGGNTIYF	TGTGCCAGCCATGACAGGGGTGGAAACACCATATATTTT
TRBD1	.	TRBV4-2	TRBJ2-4	CASSPGQGVTQNIQYF	TGTGCCAGCAGCCCCGGACAGGGTGTTACCCAAAACATTCAGTACTTC
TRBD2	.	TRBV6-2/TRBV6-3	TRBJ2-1	CASTPGVAGGFEQFF	TGTGCCAGCACCCCCGGGGTAGCGGGGGGTTTTGAGCAGTTCTTC
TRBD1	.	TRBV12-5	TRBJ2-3	CASGPGQGLTDTQYF	TGTGCTAGTGGTCCGGGACAGGGGCTCACAGATACGCAGTATTTT
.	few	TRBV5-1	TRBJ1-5	CASSLGDSTSNQPQHF	TGCGCCAGCAGCTTGGGAGACAGTACGAGCAATCAGCCCCAGCATTTT
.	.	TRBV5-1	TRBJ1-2	CASSAGQLNNYGYTF	TGCGCCAGCAGCGCCGGACAGCTAAATAACTATGGCTACACCTTC
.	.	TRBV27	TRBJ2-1	CASRPAGAGNEQFF	TGTGCCAGCAGGCCCGCGGGTGCCGGAAATGAGCAGTTCTTC
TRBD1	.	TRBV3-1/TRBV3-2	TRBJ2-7	CASSQEATGYSEQYF	TGTGCCAGCAGCCAAGAGGCGACAGGGTATTCCGAGCAGTACTTC
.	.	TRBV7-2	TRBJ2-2	CASSLTRNTGELFF	TGTGCCAGCAGCCTAACTAGGAACACCGGGGAGCTGTTTTTT
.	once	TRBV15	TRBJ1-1	CATSRPPGSTEAFF	TGTGCCACCAGCAGACCACCCGGGTCCACTGAAGCTTTCTTT
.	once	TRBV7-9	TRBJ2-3	CASILGTGTDTQYF	TGTGCCAGCATCTTAGGTACAGGCACAGATACGCAGTATTTT
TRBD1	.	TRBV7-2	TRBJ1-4	CASSSGTGNEKLFF	TGTGCCAGCAGCTCCGGGACAGGCAATGAAAAACTGTTTTTT
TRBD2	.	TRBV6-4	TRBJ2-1	CASSDSEAGVGEQFF	TGTGCCAGCAGTGACTCGGAAGCGGGGGTTGGTGAGCAGTTCTTC
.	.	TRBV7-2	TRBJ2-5	CASSYRVQETQYF	TGTGCCAGCAGCTACAGGGTTCAAGAGACCCAGTACTTC
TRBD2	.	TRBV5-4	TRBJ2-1	CASSWPLGAGVDNEQFF	TGTGCCAGCAGCTGGCCTTTAGGGGCGGGGGTAGACAATGAGCAGTTCTTC
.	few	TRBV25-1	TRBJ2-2	CASSDAGSTGELFF	TGTGCCAGCAGTGACGCAGGGTCCACCGGGGAGCTGTTTTTT
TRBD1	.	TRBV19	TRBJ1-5	CASSIGQGLGLYSNQPQHF	TGTGCCAGTAGTATCGGACAGGGCCTCGGCCTTTATAGCAATCAGCCCCAGCATTTT
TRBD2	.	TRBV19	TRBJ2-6	CASSIGGAGANVLTF	TGTGCCAGTAGTATTGGGGGGGCTGGGGCCAACGTCCTGACTTTC
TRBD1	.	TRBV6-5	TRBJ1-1	CASRDTGGTEAFF	TGTGCCAGCAGAGATACAGGGGGGACTGAAGCTTTCTTT
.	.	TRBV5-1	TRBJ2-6	CASSLMGIFGSGANVLTF	TGCGCCAGCAGCTTGATGGGCATATTCGGCTCTGGGGCCAACGTCCTGACTTTC
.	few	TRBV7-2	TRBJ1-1	CASTRGASEGTEAFF	TGTGCCAGCACCCGGGGTGCTAGTGAGGGCACTGAAGCTTTCTTT
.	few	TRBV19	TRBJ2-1	CASSGLQGAQISYNEQFF	TGTGCCAGTAGTGGGTTACAGGGTGCCCAGATCTCCTACAATGAGCAGTTCTTC
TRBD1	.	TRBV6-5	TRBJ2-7	CASSRGTGNYEQYF	TGTGCCAGCAGTCGGGGGACAGGGAATTACGAGCAGTACTTC
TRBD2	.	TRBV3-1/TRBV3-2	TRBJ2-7	CASSQRLAGGEQYF	TGTGCCAGCAGCCAACGGCTAGCGGGGGGCGAGCAGTACTTC
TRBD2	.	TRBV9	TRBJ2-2	CASSVRPGGTGELFF	TGTGCCAGCAGCGTACGCCCGGGGGGCACCGGGGAGCTGTTTTTT
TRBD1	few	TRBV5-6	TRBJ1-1	CASSFTGARVSEAFF	TGTGCCAGCAGCTTCACAGGGGCGAGGGTGTCTGAAGCTTTCTTT
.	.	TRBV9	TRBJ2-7	CASSPDATPRGYEQYF	TGTGCCAGCAGCCCCGACGCGACACCCCGGGGCTACGAGCAGTACTTC
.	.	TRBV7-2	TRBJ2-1	CASSPHQTTRGNEQFF	TGTGCCAGCAGCCCGCACCAAACGACACGGGGCAATGAGCAGTTCTTC
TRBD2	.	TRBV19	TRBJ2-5	CASSHLAGHGFQETQYF	TGTGCCAGTAGTCACCTAGCGGGGCACGGATTCCAAGAGACCCAGTACTTC
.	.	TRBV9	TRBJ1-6	CASSVGLNPYNSPLHF	TGTGCCAGCAGCGTCGGACTTAACCCCTATAATTCACCCCTCCACTTT
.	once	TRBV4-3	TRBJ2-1	CASSQSRTAYNEQFF	TGCGCCAGCAGCCAGTCTAGGACAGCCTACAATGAGCAGTTCTTC